The 9 T cell receptor beta chains below come from one sample, sequenced in a study of PD-L1 blockade in urothelial cancer. Time point denoted: peripheral blood 6 weeks after treatment start. The repertoire was sequenced with immunoSEQ multiplex PCR; TCRdb's copy has only in-frame clones and lacks some. The sample has roughly 120,000 clones; around 89% are singletons. The sample consisted of PBMCs, taken around atezolizumab (anti-PD-L1) treatment. Source of these receptors: a man in his 60s with urothelial cancer.

The chain uses TRBV6-5 and TRBJ2-1; D gene unclear. The V end lost 8 bases, the J end lost 8 bases, and 10 bases lay between the germline ends. The CDR3 is made up of 11 amino acids. Germline loops: CDR1 MNHEY, CDR2 SVGAGI. DNA of the CDR3: TGTGCCAGCCGCATGGGCTATGAGCAGTTCTTC. Amino acid sequence: CASRMGYEQFF.

V gene TRBV29-1 combines with J gene TRBJ2-1; the match to TRBD1 covers 12 bases. J gave up 4 bases and V 7 bases, and 5 bases lay outside the gene matches. This CDR3 is 14 amino acids long. CDR1 is SQVTM, CDR2 ANQGSEA, per germline. The CDR3 protein is CSAGTGGIYNEQFF. The CDR3 DNA is TGCAGCGCTGGGACAGGGGGCATTTACAATGAGCAGTTCTTC.

This clone has more than one count but fewer than ten. The chain joins TRBV13 to TRBJ2-5; 8 bases line up with TRBD1. The CDR3 length is 17 residues. Germline-derived CDR1 and CDR2 are PRHDT and FYEKMQ (reference sequence). Germline trimming cut 5 bases from V and 5 bases from J; bases unmatched to any gene: 16. This CDR3 reads CASSLYAGQGAQETQYF. CDR3 bases: TGTGCCAGCAGCCTTTACGCGGGGCAGGGGGCTCAGGAGACCCAGTACTTC.

This chain joins TRBV21-1 and TRBJ2-7; the table names TRBD2, a call not compared with the DNA. TRBV21-1 is a recognized pseudogene. This CDR3 spans 16 amino acids. The CDR3 here is CASSKVLREHSYEQYF. CDR3 DNA: TGTGCCAGCAGCAAAGTGCTCCGGGAGCACTCCTACGAGCAGTACTTC.

CDR3 bases: TGTGCCAGCAGCTTGGAGCTTTCCTACGAGCAGTACTTC. This translates into CASSLELSYEQYF. The chain uses TRBV5-4 and TRBJ2-7; D is uncertain. The germline V and J ends were trimmed by 0 bases and 1 base, with 5 bases remaining between them. CDR1 and CDR2 from the germline V gene are SGHNT and YYREEE (reference sequence). The CDR3 spans 13 residues.

This chain joins TRBV9 and TRBJ2-1, with a possible D match to TRBD2 (6 bases). The CDR3 is 14 residues long. V gave up 6 bases and J gave up 8 bases, with 18 bases separating them. In germline, CDR1 is SGDLS, CDR2 YYNGEE. The CDR3 sequence: CASTRDSPGDEQFF. CDR3 coding DNA: TGTGCCAGCACCAGGGACTCCCCGGGAGATGAGCAGTTCTTC. The entire variable domain, with the rest obtained from reference TRBV9 and TRBJ2-1, is as follows: DSGVTQTPKHLITATGQRVTLRCSPRSGDLSVYWYQQSLDQGLQFLIQYYNGEERAKGNILERFSAQQFPDLHSELNLSSLELGDSALYFCASTRDSPGDEQFFGPGTRLTVL.

The chain is built from TRBV7-2 and TRBJ2-3; 10 bases align to TRBD2. Germline V gives CDR1 SGHTA, CDR2 FQGNSA. The ends lost 2 bases at V and 0 bases at J; junction bases unmatched: 11. The CDR3 has 19 residues. CDR3 loop: CASSLRAGGFNPSTDTQYF. In nucleotides, the CDR3 is TGTGCCAGCAGCTTACGAGCGGGGGGGTTTAATCCTAGCACAGATACGCAGTATTTT.

The chain uses TRBV27 and TRBJ1-1; TRBD1 aligns across 7 bases. V lost 5 bases and J lost 3; bases outside the gene matches: 9. The germline V gene encodes CDR1 MNHEY and CDR2 SMNVEV (reference sequence). The CDR3 is made up of 15 amino acids. The CDR3 DNA sequence: TGTGCCAGCAGTCTAGAGGGGGCTGGTTACACTGAAGCTTTCTTT. It is translated as CASSLEGAGYTEAFF.

Only one count was recorded for this clone. V and J are TRBV28 and TRBJ1-1; D is undetermined. This CDR3 spans 12 amino acids. Germline lookup yields CDR1 MDHEN and CDR2 SYDVKM. Trimming took off 6 bases at V and 8 bases at J, with 13 bases between the two ends. In DNA form, the CDR3 reads TGTGCCAGCAGACCTTCGCGATCGGAAGCTTTCTTT. Residues: CASRPSRSEAFF.